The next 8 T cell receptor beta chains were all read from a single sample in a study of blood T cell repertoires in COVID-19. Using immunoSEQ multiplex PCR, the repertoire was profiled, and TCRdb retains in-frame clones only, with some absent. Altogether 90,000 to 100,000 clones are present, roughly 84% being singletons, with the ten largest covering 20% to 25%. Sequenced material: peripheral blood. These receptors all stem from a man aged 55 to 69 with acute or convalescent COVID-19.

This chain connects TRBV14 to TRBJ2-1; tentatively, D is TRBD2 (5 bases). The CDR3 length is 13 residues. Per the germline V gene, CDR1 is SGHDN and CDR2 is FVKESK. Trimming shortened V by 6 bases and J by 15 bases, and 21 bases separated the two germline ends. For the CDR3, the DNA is TGTGCCAGCAGTCCCAACCGACTAATCCGAGCGTTCTTC. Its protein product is CASSPNRLIRAFF.

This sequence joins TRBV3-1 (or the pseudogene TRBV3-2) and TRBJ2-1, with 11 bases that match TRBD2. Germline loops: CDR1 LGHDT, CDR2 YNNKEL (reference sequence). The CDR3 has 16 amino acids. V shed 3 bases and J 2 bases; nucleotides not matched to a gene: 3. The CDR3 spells CASSHLAGGPYNEQFF. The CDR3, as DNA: TGTGCCAGCAGCCACCTAGCGGGGGGCCCCTACAATGAGCAGTTCTTC.

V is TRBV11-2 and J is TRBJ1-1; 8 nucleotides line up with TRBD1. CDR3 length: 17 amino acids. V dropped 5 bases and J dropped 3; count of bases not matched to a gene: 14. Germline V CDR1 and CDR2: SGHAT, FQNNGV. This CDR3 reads CASSRATGATVDTEAFF. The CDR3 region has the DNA TGTGCCAGCAGCCGAGCGACAGGGGCGACGGTGGACACTGAAGCTTTCTTT.

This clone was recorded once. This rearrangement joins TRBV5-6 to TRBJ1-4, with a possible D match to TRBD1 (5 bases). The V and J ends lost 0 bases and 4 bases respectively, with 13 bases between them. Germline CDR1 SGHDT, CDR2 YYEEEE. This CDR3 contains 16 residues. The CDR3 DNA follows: TGTGCCAGCAGCTTGGCATTGTCAGGGCGTAATGAAAAACTGTTTTTT. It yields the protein CASSLALSGRNEKLFF.

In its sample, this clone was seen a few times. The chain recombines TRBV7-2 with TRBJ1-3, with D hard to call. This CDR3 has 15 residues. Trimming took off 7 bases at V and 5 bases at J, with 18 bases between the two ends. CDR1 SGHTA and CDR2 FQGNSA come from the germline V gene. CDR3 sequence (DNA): TGTGCCAGCATCCAACTTGAGACTGGAAGAAACACCATATATTTT. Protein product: CASIQLETGRNTIYF.

CDR3 residues: CASSFTPGTIKGGYTF. For the CDR3, the DNA is TGTGCCAGCAGCTTCACCCCCGGGACAATAAAGGGTGGCTACACCTTC. This chain uses TRBV11-2 with TRBJ1-2; D perhaps matches TRBD1 (6 bases). There are 16 residues in the CDR3. In germline, CDR1 is SGHAT, CDR2 FQNNGV. V was cut by 3 bases and J by 7 bases, with 21 bases left in between.

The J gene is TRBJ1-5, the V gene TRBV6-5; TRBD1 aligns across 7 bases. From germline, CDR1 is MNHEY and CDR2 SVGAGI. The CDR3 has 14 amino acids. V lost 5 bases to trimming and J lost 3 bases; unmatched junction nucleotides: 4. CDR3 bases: TGTGCCAGCAGTAGGGACAGAGTCAATCAGCCCCAGCATTTT. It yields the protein CASSRDRVNQPQHF.

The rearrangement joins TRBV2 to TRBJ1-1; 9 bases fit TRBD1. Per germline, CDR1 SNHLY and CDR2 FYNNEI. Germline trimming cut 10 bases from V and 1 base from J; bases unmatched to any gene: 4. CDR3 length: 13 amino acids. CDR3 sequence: CATQGQGNTEAFF. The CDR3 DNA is TGTGCCACGCAGGGACAGGGGAACACTGAAGCTTTCTTT.